This record looks at one TCR beta chain sequence and its context. The sample originates from a study of blood T cell repertoires in COVID-19. Profiled with immunoSEQ multiplex PCR; TCRdb holds only in-frame clones, not every one. The sample lists roughly 27,000 clones, about 80% occurring once. Trimming cost V 7 bases and J 2 bases; bases outside gene matches: 14. CDR1 is LGHNA and CDR2 is YSLEER in the germline V gene. The CDR3 covers 17 residues. Sequences were obtained from peripheral blood. This chain connects TRBV4-3 to TRBJ2-4; 7 bases are shared with TRBD2. The receptor was derived from a woman aged 70-85 years with acute or convalescent COVID-19. The CDR3 bases are TGCGCCAGCACCGCTGGAACTAGCGCGGGGACCAAAAACATTCAGTACTTC. The encoded protein is CASTAGTSAGTKNIQYF.